Below, one TCR beta chain is given with its context. Antigen unknown. CDR1 is LNHDA and CDR2 is SQIVND in the germline V gene (reference sequence). The CDR3 contains 15 residues. The ends were cut back, 4 bases at V and 3 bases at J, with 15 bases in the middle. Data came from immunoSEQ multiplex PCR; TCRdb stores just in-frame clones and leaves some out. Here the sample spans tens of thousands of clones, 65% to 90% being singletons. This entry comes from a study of T cell responses to AZD1222 COVID-19 vaccine. Across the whole study: Second-dose schedules of about 4 or about 12 weeks were combined. The study, taken as a whole, reports: Spike-specific TCR depth and breadth grew after two AZD1222 doses.

V and J are TRBV19 and TRBJ1-1, with D possibly TRBD1 on 5 matching bases. The source of this sequence is an adult in good health. The input for sequencing was peripheral blood, taken on day 0 of AZD1222 vaccination. The CDR3 DNA follows: TGTGCCAGTAGTACGCCGGGGGGATGGGACACTGAAGCTTTCTTT. It translates to CASSTPGGWDTEAFF. Filled out from reference TRBV19 and TRBJ1-1, the complete variable domain reads DGGITQSPKYLFRKEGQNVTLSCEQNLNHDAMYWYRQDPGQGLRLIYYSQIVNDFQKGDIAEGYSVSREKKESFPLTVTSAQKNPTAFYLCASSTPGGWDTEAFFGQGTRLTVV.